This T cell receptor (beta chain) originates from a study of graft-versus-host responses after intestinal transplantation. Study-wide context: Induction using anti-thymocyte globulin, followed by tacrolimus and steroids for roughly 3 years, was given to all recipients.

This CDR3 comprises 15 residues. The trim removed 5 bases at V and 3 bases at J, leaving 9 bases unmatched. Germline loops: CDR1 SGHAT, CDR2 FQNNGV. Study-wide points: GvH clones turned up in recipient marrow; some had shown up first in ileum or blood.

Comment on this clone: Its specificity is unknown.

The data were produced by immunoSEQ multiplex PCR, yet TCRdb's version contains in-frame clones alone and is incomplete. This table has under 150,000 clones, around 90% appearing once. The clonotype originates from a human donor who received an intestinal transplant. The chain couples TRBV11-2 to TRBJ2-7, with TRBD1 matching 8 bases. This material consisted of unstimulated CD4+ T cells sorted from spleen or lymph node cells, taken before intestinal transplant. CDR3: CASSQLNRGSYEQYF. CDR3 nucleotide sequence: TGTGCCAGCAGCCAATTAAACAGGGGGAGCTACGAGCAGTACTTC.